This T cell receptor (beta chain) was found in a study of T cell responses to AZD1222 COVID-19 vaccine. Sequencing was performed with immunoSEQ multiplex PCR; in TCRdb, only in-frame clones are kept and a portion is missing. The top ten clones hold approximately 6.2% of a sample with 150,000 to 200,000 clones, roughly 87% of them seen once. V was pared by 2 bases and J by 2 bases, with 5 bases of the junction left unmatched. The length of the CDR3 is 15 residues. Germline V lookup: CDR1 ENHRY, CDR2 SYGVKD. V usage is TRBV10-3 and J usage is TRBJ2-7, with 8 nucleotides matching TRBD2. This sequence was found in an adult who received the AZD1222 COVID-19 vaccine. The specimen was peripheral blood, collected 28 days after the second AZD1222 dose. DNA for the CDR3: TGTGCCATCAGTGAGGCAGTAGCGGGACCCTACGAGCAGTACTTC. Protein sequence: CAISEAVAGPYEQYF.